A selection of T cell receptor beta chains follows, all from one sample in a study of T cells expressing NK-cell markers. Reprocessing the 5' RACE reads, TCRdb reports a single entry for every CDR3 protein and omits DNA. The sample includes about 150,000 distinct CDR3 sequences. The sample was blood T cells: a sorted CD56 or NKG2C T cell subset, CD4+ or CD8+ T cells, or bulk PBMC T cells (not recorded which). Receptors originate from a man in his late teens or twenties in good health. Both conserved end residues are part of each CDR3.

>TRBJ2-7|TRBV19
CASSIDRNNAYEQYF
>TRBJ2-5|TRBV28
CASSSKKVETQYF
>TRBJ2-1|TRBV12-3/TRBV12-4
CASSLSGSFSSYNEQFF
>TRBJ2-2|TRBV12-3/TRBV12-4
CASSLAYTRKSNTGELFF
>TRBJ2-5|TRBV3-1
CASSHGTVGETQYF
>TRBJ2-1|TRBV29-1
CSASGRVYNEQFF
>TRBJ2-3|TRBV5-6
CASNPLAGTPTDTDTQYF
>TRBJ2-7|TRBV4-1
CASSQVASEQYF
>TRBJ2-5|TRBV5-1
CASSLVPGPQETQYF
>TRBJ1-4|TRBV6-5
CASSWSVPTPNEKLFF
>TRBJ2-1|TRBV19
CASSMGASGINEQFF
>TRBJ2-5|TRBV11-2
CASSLDETSGALQETQYF
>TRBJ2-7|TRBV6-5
CASSYSKSGTEQYF
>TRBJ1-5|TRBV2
CASAGDSNQPQHF
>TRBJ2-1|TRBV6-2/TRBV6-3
CASSLGGDYNEQFF
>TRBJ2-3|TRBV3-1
CASSQDRDREFTDTQYF
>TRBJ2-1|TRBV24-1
CATGTGAFNEQFF
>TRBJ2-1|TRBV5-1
CASRLAGGLAGNEQFF
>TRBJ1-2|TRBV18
CASSPPDTYGYTF
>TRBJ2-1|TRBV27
CASTHFIGQTPFF
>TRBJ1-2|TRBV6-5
CASSYSGQHPNGGYTF
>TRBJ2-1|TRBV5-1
CASHLAEPYNEQFF
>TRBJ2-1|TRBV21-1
CASSKEGNEQFF
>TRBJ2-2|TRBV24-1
CATQDRALTLGNTGELFF
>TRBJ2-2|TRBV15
CATSAGNGAGELFF
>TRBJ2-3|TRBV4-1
CASGPTDTQYF
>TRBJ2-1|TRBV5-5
CASGGLAGGPYNEQFF
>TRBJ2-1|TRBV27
CASSPGTTFNEQFF
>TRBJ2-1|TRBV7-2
CASSSRDGMNYNEQFF
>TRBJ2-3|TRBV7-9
CASSLRTGIMDTQYF
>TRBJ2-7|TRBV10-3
CAISWDAAYEQYF
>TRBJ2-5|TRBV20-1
CSARDWGAETQYF
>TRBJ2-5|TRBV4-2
CASPQAVRECSYVQETQYF
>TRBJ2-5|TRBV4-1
CASSQDLITSGSRETQYF
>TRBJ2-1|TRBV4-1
CASSPLPPQTYNEQFF
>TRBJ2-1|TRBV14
CASSQGLDPQNEQFF
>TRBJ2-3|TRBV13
CASFLAGDTQYF
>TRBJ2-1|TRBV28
CASTPRLAGVDEQFF
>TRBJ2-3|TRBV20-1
CSARHIQWTPTDTQYF
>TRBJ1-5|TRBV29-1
CSVGQGSNQPQHF
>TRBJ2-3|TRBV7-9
CASSPPGQGSDTQYF
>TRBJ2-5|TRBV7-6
CASSLGWRQTQYF
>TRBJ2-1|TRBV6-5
CASVGLVNEQFF
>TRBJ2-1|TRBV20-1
CSASRTSGGYNEQFF
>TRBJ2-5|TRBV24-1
CATSDSTDTMETQYF
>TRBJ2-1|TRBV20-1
CSARDRSVRDYEQFF